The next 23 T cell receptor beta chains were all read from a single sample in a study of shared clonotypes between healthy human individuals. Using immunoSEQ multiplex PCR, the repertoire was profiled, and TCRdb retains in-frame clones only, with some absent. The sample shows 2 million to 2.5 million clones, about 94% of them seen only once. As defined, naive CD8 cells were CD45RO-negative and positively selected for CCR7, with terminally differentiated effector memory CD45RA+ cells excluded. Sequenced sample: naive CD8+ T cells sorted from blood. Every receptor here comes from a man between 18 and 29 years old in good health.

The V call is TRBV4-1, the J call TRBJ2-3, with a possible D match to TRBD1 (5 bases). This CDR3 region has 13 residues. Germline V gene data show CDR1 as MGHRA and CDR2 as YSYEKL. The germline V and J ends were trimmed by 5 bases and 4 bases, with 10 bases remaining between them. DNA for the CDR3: TGCGCCAGCAGCTTCAGGGTGGCAGATACGCAGTATTTT. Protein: CASSFRVADTQYF.

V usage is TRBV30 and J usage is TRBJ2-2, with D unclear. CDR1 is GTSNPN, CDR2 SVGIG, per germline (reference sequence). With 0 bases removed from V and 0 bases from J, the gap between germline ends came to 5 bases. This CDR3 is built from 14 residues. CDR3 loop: CAWSVVANTGELFF. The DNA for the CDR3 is TGTGCCTGGAGTGTAGTCGCGAACACCGGGGAGCTGTTTTTT.

CDR3 region: CAARDPTNEKLFF. Here the CDR3 DNA reads TGTGCCGCCAGGGATCCGACTAATGAAAAACTGTTTTTT. V usage is TRBV10-3 and J usage is TRBJ1-4; TRBD1 is a possible D gene (5 bases). CDR1 is ENHRY, CDR2 SYGVKD, per germline. The CDR3 totals 13 residues. V lost 11 bases to trimming and J lost 2 bases, with 12 bases between them.

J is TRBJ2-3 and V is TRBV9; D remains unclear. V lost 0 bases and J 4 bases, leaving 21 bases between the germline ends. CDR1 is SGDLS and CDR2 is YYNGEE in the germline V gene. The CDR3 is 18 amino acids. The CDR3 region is CASSVASGLKGRADTQYF. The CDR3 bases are TGTGCCAGCAGCGTAGCTAGTGGATTGAAAGGACGGGCAGATACGCAGTATTTT.

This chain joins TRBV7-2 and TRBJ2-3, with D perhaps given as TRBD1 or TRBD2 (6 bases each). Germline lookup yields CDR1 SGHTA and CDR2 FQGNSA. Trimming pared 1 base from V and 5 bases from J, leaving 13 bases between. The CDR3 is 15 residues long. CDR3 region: CASSLGGAGRDTQYF. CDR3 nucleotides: TGTGCCAGCAGCTTAGGGGGGGCGGGAAGAGATACGCAGTATTTT.

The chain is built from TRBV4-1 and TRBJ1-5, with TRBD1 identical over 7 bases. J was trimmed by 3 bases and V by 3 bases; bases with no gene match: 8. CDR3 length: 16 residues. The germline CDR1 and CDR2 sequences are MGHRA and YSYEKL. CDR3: CASSQLQGTLNQPQHF. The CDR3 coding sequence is TGCGCCAGCAGCCAGTTACAGGGGACACTCAATCAGCCCCAGCATTTT.

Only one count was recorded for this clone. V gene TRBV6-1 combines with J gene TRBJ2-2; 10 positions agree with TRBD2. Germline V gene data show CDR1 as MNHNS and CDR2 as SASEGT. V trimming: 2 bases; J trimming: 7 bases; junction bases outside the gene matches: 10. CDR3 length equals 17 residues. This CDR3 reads CASSEIPGTSESGELFF. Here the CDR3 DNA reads TGTGCCAGCAGTGAAATTCCAGGGACTAGCGAGAGCGGGGAGCTGTTTTTT.

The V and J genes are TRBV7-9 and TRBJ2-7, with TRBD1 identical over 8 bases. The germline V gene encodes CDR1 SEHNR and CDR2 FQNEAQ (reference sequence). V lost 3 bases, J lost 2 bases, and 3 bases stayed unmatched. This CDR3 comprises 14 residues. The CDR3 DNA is TGTGCCAGCAGCTTGACAGGGGACCCCTACGAGCAGTACTTC. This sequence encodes CASSLTGDPYEQYF. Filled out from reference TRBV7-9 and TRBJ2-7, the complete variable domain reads DTGVSQNPRHKITKRGQNVTFRCDPISEHNRLYWYRQTLGQGPEFLTYFQNEAQLEKSRLLSDRFSAERPKGSFSTLEIQRTEQGDSAMYLCASSLTGDPYEQYFGPGTRLTVT.

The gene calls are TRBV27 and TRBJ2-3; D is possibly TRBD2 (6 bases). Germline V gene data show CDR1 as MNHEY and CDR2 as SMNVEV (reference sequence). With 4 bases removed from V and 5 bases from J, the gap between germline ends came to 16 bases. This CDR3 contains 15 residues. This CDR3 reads CASSSGGALLDTQYF. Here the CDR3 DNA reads TGTGCCAGCAGTTCGGGCGGGGCCCTGCTAGATACGCAGTATTTT.

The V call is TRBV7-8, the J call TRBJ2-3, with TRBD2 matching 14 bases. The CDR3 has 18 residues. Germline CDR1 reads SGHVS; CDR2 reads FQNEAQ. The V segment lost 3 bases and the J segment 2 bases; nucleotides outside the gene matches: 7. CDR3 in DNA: TGTGCCAGCAGCTTCGGACTAGCGGGGGGCCTCGTCACAGATACGCAGTATTTT. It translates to CASSFGLAGGLVTDTQYF.

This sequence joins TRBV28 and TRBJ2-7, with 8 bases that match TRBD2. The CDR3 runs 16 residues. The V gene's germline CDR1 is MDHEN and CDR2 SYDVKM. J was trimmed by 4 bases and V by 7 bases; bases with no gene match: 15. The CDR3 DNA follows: TGTGCCAGCACCGTCTCCACGGGGGGGGGCATTTACGAGCAGTACTTC. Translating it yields CASTVSTGGGIYEQYF.

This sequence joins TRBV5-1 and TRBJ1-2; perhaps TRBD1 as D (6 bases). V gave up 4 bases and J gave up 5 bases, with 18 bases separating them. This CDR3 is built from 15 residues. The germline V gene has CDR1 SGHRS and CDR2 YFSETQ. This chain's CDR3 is CASSVDRSPRYGYTF. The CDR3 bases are TGCGCCAGCAGCGTTGACAGGTCCCCTCGGTATGGCTACACCTTC. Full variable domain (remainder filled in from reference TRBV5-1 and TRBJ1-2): KAGVTQTPRYLIKTRGQQVTLSCSPISGHRSVSWYQQTPGQGLQFLFEYFSETQRNKGNFPGRFSGRQFSNSRSEMNVSTLELGDSALYLCASSVDRSPRYGYTFGSGTRLTVV.

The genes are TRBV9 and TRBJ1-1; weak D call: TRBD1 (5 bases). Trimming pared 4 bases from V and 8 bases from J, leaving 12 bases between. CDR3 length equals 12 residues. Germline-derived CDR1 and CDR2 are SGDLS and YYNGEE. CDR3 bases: TGTGCCAGCAGCCTCTCTCAGGGAGAAGCTTTCTTT. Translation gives CASSLSQGEAFF.

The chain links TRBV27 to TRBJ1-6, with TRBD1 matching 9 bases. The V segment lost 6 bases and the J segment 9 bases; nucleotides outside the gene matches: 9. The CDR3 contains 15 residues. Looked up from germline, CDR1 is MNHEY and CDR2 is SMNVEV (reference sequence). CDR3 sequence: CASSPLQGASSPLHF. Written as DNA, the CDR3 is TGTGCCAGCAGCCCCTTACAGGGGGCATCTTCACCCCTCCACTTT.

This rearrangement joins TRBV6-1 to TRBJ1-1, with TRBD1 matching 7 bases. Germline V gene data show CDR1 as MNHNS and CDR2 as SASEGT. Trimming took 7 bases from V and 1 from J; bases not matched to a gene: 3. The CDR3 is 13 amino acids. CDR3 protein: CASIDRANTEAFF. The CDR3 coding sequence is TGTGCCAGCATAGACAGGGCGAACACTGAAGCTTTCTTT.

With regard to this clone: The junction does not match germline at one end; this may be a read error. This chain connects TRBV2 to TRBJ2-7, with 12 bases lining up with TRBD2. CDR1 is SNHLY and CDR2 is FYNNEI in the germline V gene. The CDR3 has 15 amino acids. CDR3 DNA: TGTGCCAGGACTAGCGGGGGCCGGAACTCCTACGAGCGGTACTTC. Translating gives CARTSGGRNSYERYF. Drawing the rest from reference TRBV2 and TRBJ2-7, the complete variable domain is EPEVTQTPSHQVTQMGQEVILRCVPISNHLYFYWYRQILGQKVEFLVSFYNNEISEKSEIFDDQFSVERPDGSNFTLKIRSTKLEDSAMYFCARTSGGRNSYERYFGPGTRLTVT.

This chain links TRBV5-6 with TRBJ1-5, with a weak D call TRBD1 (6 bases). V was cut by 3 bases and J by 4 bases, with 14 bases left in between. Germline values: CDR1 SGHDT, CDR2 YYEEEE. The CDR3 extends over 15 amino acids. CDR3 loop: CASSSADSRNQPQHF. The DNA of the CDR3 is TGTGCCAGCAGCTCGGCGGACAGCCGGAATCAGCCCCAGCATTTT.

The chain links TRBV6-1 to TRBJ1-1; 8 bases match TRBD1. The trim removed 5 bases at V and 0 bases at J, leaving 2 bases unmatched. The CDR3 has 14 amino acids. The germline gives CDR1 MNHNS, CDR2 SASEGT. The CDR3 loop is CASSWTGLNTEAFF. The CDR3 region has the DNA TGTGCCAGCAGTTGGACAGGGTTGAACACTGAAGCTTTCTTT.

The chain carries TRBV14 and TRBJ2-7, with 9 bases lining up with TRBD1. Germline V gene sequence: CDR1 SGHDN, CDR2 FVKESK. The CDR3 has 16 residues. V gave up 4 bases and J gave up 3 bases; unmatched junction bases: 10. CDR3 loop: CASSPHGTGGLYEQYF. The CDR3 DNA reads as TGTGCCAGCAGCCCTCACGGAACAGGGGGCCTCTACGAGCAGTACTTC.

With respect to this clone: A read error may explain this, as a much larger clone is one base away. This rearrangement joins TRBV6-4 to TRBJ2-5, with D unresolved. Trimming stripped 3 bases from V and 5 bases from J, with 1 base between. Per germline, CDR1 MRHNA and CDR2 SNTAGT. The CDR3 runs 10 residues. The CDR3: CASSEETQYF. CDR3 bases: TGTGCCAGCAGTGAGGAGACCCAGTACTTC.

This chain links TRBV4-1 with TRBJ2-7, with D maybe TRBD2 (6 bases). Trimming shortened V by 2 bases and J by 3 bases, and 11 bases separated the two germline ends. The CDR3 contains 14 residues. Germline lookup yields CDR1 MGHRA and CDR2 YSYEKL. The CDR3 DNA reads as TGCGCCAGCAGCCAATCCCCCGGGGGCTACGAGCAGTACTTC. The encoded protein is CASSQSPGGYEQYF.

CDR3 in amino acids: CASSRLTPETGATNYGYTF. CDR3 coding DNA: TGCGCCAGCAGCCGATTGACTCCGGAGACAGGTGCTACTAACTATGGCTACACCTTC. J is TRBJ1-2 and V is TRBV4-3; maybe TRBD1 (6 bases). Trimming left V 4 bases short and J 0 bases short, with 24 bases between. Germline CDR1 reads LGHNA; CDR2 reads YSLEER. The CDR3 extends over 19 amino acids.

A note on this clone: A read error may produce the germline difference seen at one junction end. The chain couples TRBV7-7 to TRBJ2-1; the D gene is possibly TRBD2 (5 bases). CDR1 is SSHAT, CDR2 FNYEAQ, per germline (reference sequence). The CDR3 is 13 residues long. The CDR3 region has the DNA TGTGCTAGCAGCCCAGGACTGACCAATGAGCAGTTCTTC. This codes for CASSPGLTNEQFF.